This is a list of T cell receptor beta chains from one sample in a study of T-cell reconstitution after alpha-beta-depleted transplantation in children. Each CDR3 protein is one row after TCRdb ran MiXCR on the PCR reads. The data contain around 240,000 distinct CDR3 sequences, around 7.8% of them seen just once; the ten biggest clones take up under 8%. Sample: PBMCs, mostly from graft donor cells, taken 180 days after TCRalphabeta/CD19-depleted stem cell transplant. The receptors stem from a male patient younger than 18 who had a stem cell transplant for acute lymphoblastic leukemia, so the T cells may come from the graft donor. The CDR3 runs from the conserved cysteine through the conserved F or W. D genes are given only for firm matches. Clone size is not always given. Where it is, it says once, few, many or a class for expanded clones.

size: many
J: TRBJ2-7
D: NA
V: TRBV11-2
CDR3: CASSLDWQGSYEQYF
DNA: TGTGCCAGCAGCTTAGATTGGCAGGGATCCTACGAGCAGTACTTC

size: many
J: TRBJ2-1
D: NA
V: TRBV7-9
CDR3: CASSYNEQFF
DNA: TGTGCCAGCAGCTACAATGAGCAGTTCTTC

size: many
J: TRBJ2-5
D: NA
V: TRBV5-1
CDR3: CASSLAASPVQETQYF
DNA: TGCGCCAGCAGCTTGGCGGCTAGCCCTGTACAAGAGACCCAGTACTTC

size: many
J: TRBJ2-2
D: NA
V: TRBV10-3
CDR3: CAISTDGFTGELFF
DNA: TGTGCCATCAGTACGGACGGATTCACCGGGGAGCTGTTTTTT

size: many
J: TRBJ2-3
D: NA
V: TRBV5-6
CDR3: CASSLRAGTDTQYF
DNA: TGTGCCAGCAGCTTGCGAGCGGGCACAGATACGCAGTATTTT

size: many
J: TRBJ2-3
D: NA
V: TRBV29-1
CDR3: CSVDGERDTQYF
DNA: TGCAGCGTTGACGGGGAGAGGGATACGCAGTATTTT

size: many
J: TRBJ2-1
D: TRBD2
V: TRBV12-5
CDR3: CASGLVLLAGGNNEQFF
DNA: TGTGCTAGTGGTTTGGTACTCCTAGCGGGGGGCAACAATGAGCAGTTCTTC

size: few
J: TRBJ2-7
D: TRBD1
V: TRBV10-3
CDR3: CAVWTGGAEQYF
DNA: TGTGCCGTGTGGACAGGGGGCGCCGAGCAGTACTTC

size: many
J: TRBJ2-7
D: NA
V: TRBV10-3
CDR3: CAIKAGGEQYF
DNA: TGTGCCATCAAGGCAGGCGGCGAGCAGTACTTC

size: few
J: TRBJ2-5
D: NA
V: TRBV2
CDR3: CASSSRTTGHQETQYF
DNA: TGTGCCAGCAGTTCGCGCACCACAGGACACCAAGAGACCCAGTACTTC

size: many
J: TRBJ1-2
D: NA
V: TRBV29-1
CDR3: CSVEQGKEDGYTF
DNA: TGCAGCGTTGAGCAGGGGAAGGAGGATGGCTACACCTTC

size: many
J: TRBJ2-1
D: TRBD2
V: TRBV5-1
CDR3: CASSLVVAGGFNEQFF
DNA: TGCGCCAGCAGCTTGGTAGTAGCGGGAGGGTTTAATGAGCAGTTCTTC

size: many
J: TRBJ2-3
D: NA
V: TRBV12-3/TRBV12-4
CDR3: CASSLGGGAVTDTQYF
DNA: TGTGCCAGCAGTTTAGGAGGAGGGGCAGTCACAGATACGCAGTATTTT

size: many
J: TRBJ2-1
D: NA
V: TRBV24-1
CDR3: CATSDSRGAPSSYNEQFF
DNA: TGTGCCACCAGTGATTCAAGGGGCGCCCCATCCTCCTACAATGAGCAGTTCTTC

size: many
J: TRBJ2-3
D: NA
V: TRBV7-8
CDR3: CASSPLGSTDTQYF
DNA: TGTGCCAGCAGCCCACTTGGCTCTACAGATACGCAGTATTTT

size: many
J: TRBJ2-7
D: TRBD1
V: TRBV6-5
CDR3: CASSYSRTGGYEQYF
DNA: TGTGCCAGCAGTTACTCGAGGACAGGGGGCTACGAGCAGTACTTC

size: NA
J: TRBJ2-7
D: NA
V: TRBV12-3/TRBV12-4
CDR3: CASSLDSSYEPYF
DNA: TGTGCCAGCAGTTTAGACAGCTCTTACGAGCCGTACTTC

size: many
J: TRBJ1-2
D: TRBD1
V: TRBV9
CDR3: CASSARTGGVDGYTF
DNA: TGTGCCAGCAGCGCCCGGACAGGGGGCGTCGATGGCTACACCTTC

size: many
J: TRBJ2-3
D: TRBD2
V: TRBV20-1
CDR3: CSAQSGGNTDTQYF
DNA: TGCAGTGCACAGAGCGGGGGGAACACAGATACGCAGTATTTT

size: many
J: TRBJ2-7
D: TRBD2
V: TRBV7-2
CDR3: CASSSSGGSEQYF
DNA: TGTGCCAGCAGCTCTAGCGGGGGGTCCGAGCAGTACTTC

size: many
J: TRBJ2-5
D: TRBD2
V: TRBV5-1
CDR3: CASKPTSGGSTQYF
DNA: TGCGCCAGCAAACCGACTAGCGGGGGTTCAACCCAGTACTTC

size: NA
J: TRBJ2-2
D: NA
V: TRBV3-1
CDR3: CASSLRAGQHTGELFF
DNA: TGTGCCAGCAGCCTGCGGGCAGGGCAGCACACCGGGGAGCTGTTTTTT

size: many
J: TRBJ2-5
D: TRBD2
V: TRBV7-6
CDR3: CASSLARSGVQETQYF
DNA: TGTGCCAGCAGCTTAGCACGTAGCGGGGTTCAAGAGACCCAGTACTTC

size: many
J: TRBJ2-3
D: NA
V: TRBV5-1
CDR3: CASSREALGVTDTQYF
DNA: TGCGCCAGCAGCAGGGAGGCTTTGGGTGTCACAGATACGCAGTATTTT

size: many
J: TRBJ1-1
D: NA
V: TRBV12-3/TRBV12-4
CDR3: CASIRVGGKTEAFF
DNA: TGTGCCAGCATCCGAGTCGGGGGGAAGACTGAAGCTTTCTTT

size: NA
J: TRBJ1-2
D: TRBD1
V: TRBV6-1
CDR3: CASTAGQGSYGYTF
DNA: TGTGCCAGCACCGCGGGACAGGGCTCCTATGGCTACACCTTC

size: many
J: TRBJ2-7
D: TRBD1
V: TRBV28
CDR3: CASSTGQGISYEQYF
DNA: TGTGCCAGCAGCACGGGACAGGGAATCTCCTACGAGCAGTACTTC

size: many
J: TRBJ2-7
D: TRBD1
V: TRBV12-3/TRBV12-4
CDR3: CASSSQGARSEQYF
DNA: TGTGCCAGCAGTTCTCAGGGGGCGCGCTCCGAGCAGTACTTC

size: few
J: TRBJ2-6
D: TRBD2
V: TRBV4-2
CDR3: CASSQGTRGTGANVLTF
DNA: TGTGCCAGCAGCCAAGGGACGCGGGGGACCGGGGCCAACGTCCTGACTTTC

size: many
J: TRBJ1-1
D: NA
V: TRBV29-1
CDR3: CSVRDTEAFF
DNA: TGCAGCGTTAGGGACACGGAAGCTTTCTTT

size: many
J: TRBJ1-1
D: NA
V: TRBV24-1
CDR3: CATSDSLFWAEAFF
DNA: TGTGCCACCAGTGATTCTCTCTTCTGGGCTGAAGCTTTCTTT

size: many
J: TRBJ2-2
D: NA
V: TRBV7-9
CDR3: CASSLPEHPQNTGELFF
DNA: TGTGCCAGCAGCTTGCCCGAACATCCGCAAAACACCGGGGAGCTGTTTTTT

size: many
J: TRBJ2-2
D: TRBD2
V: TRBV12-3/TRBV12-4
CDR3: CASSFSSGRAVTGELFF
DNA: TGTGCCAGCAGTTTTTCCAGCGGGAGGGCGGTCACCGGGGAGCTGTTTTTT

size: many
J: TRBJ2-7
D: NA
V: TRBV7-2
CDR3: CASSTGLYEQYF
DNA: TGTGCCAGCAGCACGGGACTGTACGAGCAGTACTTC

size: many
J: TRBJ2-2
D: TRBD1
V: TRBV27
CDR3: CASRGQGGLNTGELFF
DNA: TGTGCCAGTCGAGGACAGGGTGGACTGAACACCGGGGAGCTGTTTTTT

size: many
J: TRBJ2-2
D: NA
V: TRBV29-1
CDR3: CSGGWGQGTGELFF
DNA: TGCAGCGGTGGGTGGGGGCAGGGGACCGGGGAGCTGTTTTTT

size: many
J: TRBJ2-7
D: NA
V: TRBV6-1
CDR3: CASSESPPGGGYEQYF
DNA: TGTGCCAGCAGTGAATCGCCCCCAGGGGGAGGGTACGAGCAGTACTTC

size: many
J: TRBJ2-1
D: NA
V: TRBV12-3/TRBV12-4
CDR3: CASSGGWEQFF
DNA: TGTGCCAGCAGCGGAGGGTGGGAGCAGTTCTTC

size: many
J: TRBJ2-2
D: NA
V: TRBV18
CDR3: CASSPAGTLNTGELFF
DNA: TGTGCCAGCTCACCAGCCGGGACACTTAACACCGGGGAGCTGTTTTTT

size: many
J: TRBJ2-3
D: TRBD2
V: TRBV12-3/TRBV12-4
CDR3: CASSWAGRADTQYF
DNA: TGTGCCAGCAGTTGGGCGGGGAGGGCAGATACGCAGTATTTT

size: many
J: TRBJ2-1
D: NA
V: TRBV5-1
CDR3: CASSLGRASSYNEQFF
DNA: TGCGCCAGCAGCTTGGGCAGGGCGAGCTCCTACAATGAGCAGTTCTTC

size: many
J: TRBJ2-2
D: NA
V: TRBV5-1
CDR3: CASSPQNTGELFF
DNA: TGCGCCAGCAGCCCGCAGAACACCGGGGAGCTGTTTTTT

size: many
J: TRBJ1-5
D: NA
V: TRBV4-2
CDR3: CASSQAEGQPQHF
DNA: TGTGCCAGCAGCCAAGCGGAGGGACAGCCCCAGCATTTT

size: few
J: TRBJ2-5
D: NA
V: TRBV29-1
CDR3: CSVRGARGHQETQYF
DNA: TGCAGCGTCCGGGGGGCGAGGGGACACCAAGAGACCCAGTACTTC

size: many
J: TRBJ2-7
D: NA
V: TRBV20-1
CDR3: CSARGSAYEQYF
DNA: TGCAGTGCTAGAGGTTCGGCATACGAGCAGTACTTC

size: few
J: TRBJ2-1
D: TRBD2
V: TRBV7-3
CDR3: CASSGTSGKPPYNEQFF
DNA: TGTGCCAGCAGTGGGACTAGCGGGAAACCCCCCTACAATGAGCAGTTCTTC

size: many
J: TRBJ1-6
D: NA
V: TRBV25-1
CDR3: CASSESGRDNSPLHF
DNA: TGTGCCAGCAGTGAATCGGGCAGGGATAATTCACCCCTCCACTTT

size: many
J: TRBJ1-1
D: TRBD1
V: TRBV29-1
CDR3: CSVRRQGNTEAFF
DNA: TGCAGCGTCCGTAGACAGGGGAACACTGAAGCTTTCTTT

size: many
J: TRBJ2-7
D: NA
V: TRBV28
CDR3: CASSPPTASYEQYF
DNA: TGTGCCAGCAGTCCCCCGACAGCATCCTACGAGCAGTACTTC

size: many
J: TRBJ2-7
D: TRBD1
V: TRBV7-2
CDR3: CASTSGGYEQYF
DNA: TGTGCCAGCACCTCAGGGGGCTACGAGCAGTACTTC

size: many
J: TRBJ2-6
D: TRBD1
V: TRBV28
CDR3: CASSFTGTGPYSGANVLTF
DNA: TGTGCCAGCAGTTTTACCGGGACAGGGCCTTACTCTGGGGCCAACGTCCTGACTTTC

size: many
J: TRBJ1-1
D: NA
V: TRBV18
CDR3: CASSFPGQPATAFF
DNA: TGTGCCAGCTCGTTCCCGGGACAACCTGCCACGGCTTTCTTT

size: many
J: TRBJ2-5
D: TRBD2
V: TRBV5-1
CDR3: CASSSPSLSAGVGETQYF
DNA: TGCGCCAGCAGCTCCCCATCGCTCTCAGCGGGAGTGGGAGAGACCCAGTACTTC

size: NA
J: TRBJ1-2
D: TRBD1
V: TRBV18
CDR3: CASSPTDRQLGDYTF
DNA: TGTGCCAGCTCACCTACGGACAGGCAGCTGGGGGACTACACCTTC

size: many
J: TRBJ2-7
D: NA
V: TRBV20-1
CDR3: CSAVGSTSYEQYF
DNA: TGCAGTGCTGTCGGATCGACCTCCTACGAGCAGTACTTC